This T cell receptor (beta chain) originates from a study of identical twins (dated by TCRdb to about 2016). In the study overall: The study deep-sequenced TCR alpha and beta repertoires from monozygotic twins, unrelated adults of various ages and cord blood to test whether fetal clonotypes persist. To rule out contamination, the twin experiments were replicated at different times with different library preparation protocols. Points the paper makes about the study in general: A weaker excess of twin sharing was found in beta out-of-frame sequences because the signal-to-noise ratio was lowered by fewer shared sequences. Conclusions relied on cross-sectional statistical analysis, since the same donors could not be followed over many years. Invariant T cells such as MAIT and iNKT could partly confound zero-insertion analyses, though diverse VJ usage argued against this for most clonotypes. In monozygotic twins, recombination models systematically underestimated out-of-frame TCR alpha sharing, but the models matched the sharing seen between unrelated individuals. Compared with coincidental sharing between unrelated individuals, an excess of low generation-probability sequences was observed among out-of-frame TCR alpha sequences shared between twins. Fewer insertions were carried by abundant cord blood beta clonotypes; a weaker similar trend was observed in young adult naive repertoires, while no such trend was observed in memory repertoires.

Only healthy Caucasian donors were included. Library method: 5' RACE. The reads were generated on an Illumina HiSeq 2000. A universal primer binding site was added through template switching, and the final cDNA carried a unique molecular identifier so that TCR cDNA molecules could be counted accurately. Specific primers in the conserved constant-segment region were used to synthesize first-strand cDNA for the TCR alpha and beta chains. To control for contamination, every cDNA library was double barcoded, receiving both a SMART-Mk sample barcode and Illumina barcodes. TruSeq adapter sequences and Illumina sample barcodes were added in two successive PCR steps. TCR alpha and beta cDNA libraries were sequenced on the Illumina HiSeq platform with custom primers. Per the source publication's procedure: MiGEC processed the raw reads to extract unique molecular identifiers, while MiXCR was used to determine the CDR3 positions. Recombination models were inferred per individual with the repgenHMM and IGoR tools using an EM algorithm. Shared clonotypes were analyzed with the tcR package in R, and sharing was normalized by the product of cloneset sizes. To study raw recombination free of thymic and clonal selection effects, out-of-frame nonproductive sequences were analyzed. The public reads were run again by TCRdb, first through fastp at Q25 and then through MiXCR, and only productive beta chains were kept. Identical CDR3 proteins give one entry, which carries the most common genes and DNA. None of the V and J calls come from the authors' own analysis; TCRdb made them. A total of 1.5 million to 2 million distinct CDR3 sequences appear in this sample, around 29% of them only once. The top ten hold 0.27% of the sample.

Comments on this clonotype: The antigen it recognizes is unknown. Within one base of it there is no much larger clone, and no base qualities were kept.

The receptor comes from a newborn girl in good health. Sequences were obtained from cord blood.

DNA sequence: TGCAGTGCTAGCCCTAGCCGGGGTAAGCAGTACTTC. This is translated as CSASPSRGKQYF. The V and J segments used are TRBV20-1 and TRBJ2-5, with TRBD2 as a weak D call on 5 bases. The junction carries 16 bases between V and J, which are trimmed by 3 bases and 11 bases respectively. Reading from cysteine to phenylalanine, the CDR3 counts 12 amino acids. The only DNA kept is the CDR3, 36 bases in frame from the first base. The germline V gene encodes CDR1 DFQATT and CDR2 SNEGSKA (reference sequence).